The T cell receptor beta chain under discussion was sequenced for a study of shared clonotypes between healthy human individuals. CDR1 and CDR2 (germline): SGHDT, YYEEEE. V shed 4 bases, J shed 5 bases, and the junction held 14 bases outside the gene matches. This CDR3 region has 16 residues. This clone showed up many times. TCRdb's table, derived via immunoSEQ multiplex PCR, lists solely in-frame clones and lacks some. The data contain fewer than 1.4 million clones, approximately 78% of them seen just once; the ten biggest clones take up more than 0.55%. The receptor comes from a man between 18 and 29 years old in good health. Some clones in this sample may be carry-over from other donors' samples. The chain joins TRBV5-6 to TRBJ2-7; 8 nucleotides match TRBD1. Specimen: memory CD4+ T cells from PBMCs. Subset of the sample: CD45RA-negative fraction. The CDR3 nucleotides read TGTGCCAGCAGCCTCTTTCGTCGACAGGGGAACCACGAGCAGTACTTC. Amino acids: CASSLFRRQGNHEQYF.